This T cell receptor beta chain was captured in a study of shared clonotypes between healthy human individuals. The study, taken as a whole, reports: Blood alone was sampled, and tissue repertoires likely differ.

Concerning this clone itself: The antigen is undetermined.

All donors qualified as healthy HIV-negative adults and had experienced no recent acute infections or vaccinations. Every donor, a Caucasian adult, lived in Nashville, Tennessee. Unsorted PBMC contributed approximately 300 ng DNA, approximately 33,000 T cell genomes, to each replicate PCR. The data were produced by immunoSEQ multiplex PCR, yet TCRdb's version contains in-frame clones alone and is incomplete. The repertoire holds about 490,000 clones, with less than 80% as singletons. Germline V gives CDR1 MNHNS, CDR2 SASEGT. This CDR3 comprises 16 residues. Unmatched junction bases numbered 3, after V lost 4 bases and J lost 4 bases.

This TCR came from a woman aged 40 to 50 in good health. Some clones in this sample may be carry-over from other donors' samples. Sequenced: PBMCs. The genes are TRBV6-1 and TRBJ2-1, with TRBD2 matching 14 bases. The CDR3 spells CASSGTSGRTYNEQFF. The CDR3 bases are TGTGCCAGCAGTGGGACTAGCGGGAGGACTTACAATGAGCAGTTCTTC.